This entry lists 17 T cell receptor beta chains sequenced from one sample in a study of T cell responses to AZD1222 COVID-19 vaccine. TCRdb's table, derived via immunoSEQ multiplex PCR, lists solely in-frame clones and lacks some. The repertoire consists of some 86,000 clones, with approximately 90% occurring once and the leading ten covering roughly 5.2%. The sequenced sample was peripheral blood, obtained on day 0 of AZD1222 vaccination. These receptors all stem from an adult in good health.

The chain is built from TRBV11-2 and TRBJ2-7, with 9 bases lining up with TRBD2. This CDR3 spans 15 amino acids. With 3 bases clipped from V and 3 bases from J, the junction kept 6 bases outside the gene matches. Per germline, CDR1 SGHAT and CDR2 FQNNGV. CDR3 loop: CASSFVGGRDYEQYF. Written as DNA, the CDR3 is TGTGCCAGCAGCTTTGTTGGCGGGAGGGACTACGAGCAGTACTTC.

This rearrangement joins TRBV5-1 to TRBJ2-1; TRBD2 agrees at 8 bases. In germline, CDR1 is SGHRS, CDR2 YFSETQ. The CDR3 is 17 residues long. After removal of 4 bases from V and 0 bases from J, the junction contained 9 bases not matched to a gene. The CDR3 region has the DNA TGCGCCAGCAGCCCGATGATAGCGGGGCGCTCCTACAATGAGCAGTTCTTC. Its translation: CASSPMIAGRSYNEQFF.

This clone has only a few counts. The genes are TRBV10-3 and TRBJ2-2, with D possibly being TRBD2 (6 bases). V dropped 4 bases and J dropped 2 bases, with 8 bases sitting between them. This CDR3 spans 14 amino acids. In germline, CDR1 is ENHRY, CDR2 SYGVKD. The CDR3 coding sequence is TGTGCCATCAGTGGGGGACTCAACACCGGGGAGCTGTTTTTT. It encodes CAISGGLNTGELFF.

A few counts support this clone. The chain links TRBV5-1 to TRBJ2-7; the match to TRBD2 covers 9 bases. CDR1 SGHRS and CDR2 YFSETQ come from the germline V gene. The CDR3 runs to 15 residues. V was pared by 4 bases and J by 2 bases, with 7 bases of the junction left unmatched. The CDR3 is CASSLDSGRTYEQYF. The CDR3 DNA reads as TGCGCCAGCAGCCTCGATAGCGGGAGAACCTACGAGCAGTACTTC.

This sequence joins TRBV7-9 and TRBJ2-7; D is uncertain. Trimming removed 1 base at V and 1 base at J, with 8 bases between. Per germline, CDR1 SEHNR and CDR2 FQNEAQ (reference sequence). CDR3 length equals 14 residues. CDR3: CASSLEAQSYEQYF. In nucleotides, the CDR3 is TGTGCCAGCAGCTTAGAGGCTCAGTCCTACGAGCAGTACTTC. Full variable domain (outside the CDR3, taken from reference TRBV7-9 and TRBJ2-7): DTGVSQNPRHKITKRGQNVTFRCDPISEHNRLYWYRQTLGQGPEFLTYFQNEAQLEKSRLLSDRFSAERPKGSFSTLEIQRTEQGDSAMYLCASSLEAQSYEQYFGPGTRLTVT.

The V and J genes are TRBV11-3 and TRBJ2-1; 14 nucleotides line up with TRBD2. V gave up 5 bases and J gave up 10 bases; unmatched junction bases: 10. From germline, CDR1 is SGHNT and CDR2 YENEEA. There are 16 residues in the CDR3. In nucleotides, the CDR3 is TGTGCCAGCAGCCAAAAGGGACTAGCGGGAGTGGGAGAGCAGTTCTTC. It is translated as CASSQKGLAGVGEQFF.

CDR3 sequence (DNA): TGTGCCAGCAGTTTACCCCTGACAGGGAGGACAGATACGCAGTATTTT. This gives the protein CASSLPLTGRTDTQYF. V and J are TRBV28 and TRBJ2-3; D might be TRBD1 (7 bases). Germline CDR1 is MDHEN and CDR2 is SYDVKM. The CDR3 covers 16 residues. The V end lost 2 bases, the J end lost 3 bases, and 15 bases lay between the germline ends.

This CDR3 is CASSLAGWNEQFF. CDR3 nucleotide sequence: TGTGCCAGCAGCTTAGCGGGATGGAATGAGCAGTTCTTC. The chain has TRBV27 and TRBJ2-1; 8 nucleotides match TRBD2. V dropped 6 bases and J dropped 7; count of bases not matched to a gene: 5. The CDR3 consists of 13 residues. Germline lookup yields CDR1 MNHEY and CDR2 SMNVEV (reference sequence).

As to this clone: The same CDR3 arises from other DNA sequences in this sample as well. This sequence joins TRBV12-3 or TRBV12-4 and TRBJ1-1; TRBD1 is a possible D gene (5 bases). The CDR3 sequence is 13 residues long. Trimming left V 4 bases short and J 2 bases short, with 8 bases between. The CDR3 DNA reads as TGTGCCAGCAGTTGGGACCGAAACACTGAAGCTTTCTTT. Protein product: CASSWDRNTEAFF.

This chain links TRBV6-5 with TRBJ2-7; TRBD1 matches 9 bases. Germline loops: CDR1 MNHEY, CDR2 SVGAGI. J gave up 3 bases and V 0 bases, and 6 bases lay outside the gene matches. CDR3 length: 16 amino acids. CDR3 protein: CASSYSRADRGYEQYF. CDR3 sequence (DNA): TGTGCCAGCAGTTACTCGAGAGCGGACAGGGGCTACGAGCAGTACTTC.

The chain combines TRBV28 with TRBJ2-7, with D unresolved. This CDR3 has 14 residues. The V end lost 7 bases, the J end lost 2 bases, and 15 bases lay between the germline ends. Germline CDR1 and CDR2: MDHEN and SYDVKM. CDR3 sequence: CASTLVGSTYEQYF. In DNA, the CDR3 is TGTGCCAGCACCCTAGTCGGCAGTACCTACGAGCAGTACTTC.

CDR3 nucleotide sequence: TGTGCCAGCAGCTTACTACGGGCGAACACTGAAGCTTTCTTT. Its protein is CASSLLRANTEAFF. The chain joins TRBV7-2 to TRBJ1-1; D gene ambiguous. Trimming removed 2 bases at V and 1 base at J, with 8 bases between. The V gene's germline CDR1 is SGHTA and CDR2 FQGNSA. The length of the CDR3 is 14 residues.

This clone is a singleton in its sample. CDR3 nucleotide sequence: TGTGCCAGCAGTACAGGGGGGTATAGCAATCAGCCCCAGCATTTT. Amino acid sequence: CASSTGGYSNQPQHF. The gene calls are TRBV28 and TRBJ1-5; 8 bases map to TRBD1. The CDR3 consists of 15 residues. Germline assignment: CDR1 MDHEN and CDR2 SYDVKM. Trimming took 5 bases from V and 0 from J; bases not matched to a gene: 3.

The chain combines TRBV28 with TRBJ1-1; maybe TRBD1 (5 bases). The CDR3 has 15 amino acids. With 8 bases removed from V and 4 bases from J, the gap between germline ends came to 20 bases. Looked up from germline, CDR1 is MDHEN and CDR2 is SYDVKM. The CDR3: CASVLGGRGGTEAFF. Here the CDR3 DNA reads TGTGCCAGCGTCTTGGGGGGACGGGGGGGCACTGAAGCTTTCTTT.

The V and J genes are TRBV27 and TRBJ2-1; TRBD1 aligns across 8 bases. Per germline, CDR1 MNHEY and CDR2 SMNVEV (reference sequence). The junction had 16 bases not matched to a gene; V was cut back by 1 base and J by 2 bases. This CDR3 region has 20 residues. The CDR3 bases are TGTGCCAGCAGTTTATACATCCCGCAGGGGGCTTTAGTCCCCTACAATGAGCAGTTCTTC. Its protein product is CASSLYIPQGALVPYNEQFF.

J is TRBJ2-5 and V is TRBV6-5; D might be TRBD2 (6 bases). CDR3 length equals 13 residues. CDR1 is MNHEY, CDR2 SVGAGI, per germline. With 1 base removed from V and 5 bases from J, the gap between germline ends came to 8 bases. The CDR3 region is CASSYWGEETQYF. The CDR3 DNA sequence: TGTGCCAGCAGTTACTGGGGGGAGGAGACCCAGTACTTC.

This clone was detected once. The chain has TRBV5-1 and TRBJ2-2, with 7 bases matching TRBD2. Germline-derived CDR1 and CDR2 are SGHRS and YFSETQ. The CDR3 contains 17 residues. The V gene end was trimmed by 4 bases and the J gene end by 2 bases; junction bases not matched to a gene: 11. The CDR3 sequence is CASSHLGPGLNTGELFF. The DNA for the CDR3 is TGCGCCAGCAGCCACTTAGGGCCGGGACTAAACACCGGGGAGCTGTTTTTT.